What follows describes a single T cell receptor (beta chain). Its antigen remains unknown. These data originate in a study of T-cell memory formation after mild COVID-19. General study points: CD4/CD8 balance held among clones contracting day 15 to 85, and later expanders leaned CD4+.

TCRdb re-called the 5' RACE reads through MiXCR, storing one row per CDR3 protein. The sample consists of a few hundred thousand distinct CDR3 sequences, around 27% of them appearing once. CDR1 and CDR2 from the germline V gene are MGHRA and YSYEKL. Trimming left V 0 bases short and J 6 bases short, with 14 bases between. The CDR3 is 15 residues long. This sequence originates from an adult woman who had mild COVID-19 (a few samples of this study predate the infection). Cell type and time point are not known. The chain couples TRBV4-1 to TRBJ1-1; tentative D call: TRBD1 (6 bases). Sequencing was performed on PBMCs or a T cell subset sorted from them (not recorded which). The CDR3 reads CASSQDPGAKAEAFF. CDR3 DNA: TGCGCCAGCAGCCAAGACCCGGGGGCGAAGGCTGAAGCTTTCTTT.